This T cell receptor (beta chain) was recorded in a study of PD-L1 blockade in urothelial cancer. The wider study: T cells numbered a median of about 150,000 in the blood samples.

Study-wide results and caveats: In blood sampled pretreatment, TCR clonality below the median predicted better survival.

In germline, CDR1 is LGHNA, CDR2 YSLEER. The CDR3 spans 15 residues. Between the trimmed V and J ends, which lost 0 bases and 4 bases, there was a span of 9 bases. As to this clone: What it binds is unknown.

Time point: peripheral blood 6 weeks after treatment start. Synthetically made TCR analog templates were put into each PCR as spikes. The data were produced by immunoSEQ multiplex PCR, yet TCRdb's version contains in-frame clones alone and is incomplete. In the table there are roughly 120,000 clones, 91% of which are singletons. The chain uses TRBV4-3 and TRBJ2-2; no definite D call. Sequencing used PBMCs, obtained around atezolizumab (anti-PD-L1) treatment. The receptor's source is a man in his sixties with urothelial cancer. CDR3: CASSQDMLSTGELFF. The CDR3 DNA sequence: TGCGCCAGCAGCCAAGACATGCTGAGCACCGGGGAGCTGTTTTTT.